This TCR beta chain originates from a study of T cell repertoires in cytomegalovirus infection. On the study more broadly: Public TCR beta signatures were indicative of both CMV infection and a matching HLA type. Study-wide results and limits: Cumulative public TCR beta family frequency identified carriers of CMV plus the relevant HLA. CMV-specific HLA-C-restricted TCR beta clonotypes dominated the ex vivo response.

This clonotype was recorded many times. Its antigen remains unidentified. MiXCR was run by TCRdb on the reads, yielding one entry per CDR3 protein. The table lists about 210,000 distinct CDR3 sequences, 6.5% of them singletons. CDR1 and CDR2 from the germline V gene are LNHDA and SQIVND (reference sequence). CDR3 length: 13 amino acids. After removal of 7 bases from V and 7 bases from J, the junction contained 6 bases not matched to a gene. Specimen: PBMCs. This TCR derives from a human donor in good health (CMV status not recorded). Some clones in this sample may be carry-over from other donors' samples. The chain combines TRBV19 with TRBJ1-2, with 10 bases matching TRBD1. The CDR3 DNA reads as TGTGCCAGTACCGAACGGGACAGGGGTGGCTACACCTTC. This translates into CASTERDRGGYTF.